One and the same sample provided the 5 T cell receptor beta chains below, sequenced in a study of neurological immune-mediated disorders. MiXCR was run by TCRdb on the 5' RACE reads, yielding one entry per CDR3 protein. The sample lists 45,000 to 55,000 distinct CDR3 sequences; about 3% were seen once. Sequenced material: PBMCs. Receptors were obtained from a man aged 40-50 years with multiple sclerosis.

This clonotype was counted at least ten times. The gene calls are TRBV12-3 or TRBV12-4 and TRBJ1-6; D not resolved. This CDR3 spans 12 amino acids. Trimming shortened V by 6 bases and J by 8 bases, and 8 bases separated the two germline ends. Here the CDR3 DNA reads TGTGCCAGCAGGGCGGGAGATTCACCCCTCCACTTT. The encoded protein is CASRAGDSPLHF.

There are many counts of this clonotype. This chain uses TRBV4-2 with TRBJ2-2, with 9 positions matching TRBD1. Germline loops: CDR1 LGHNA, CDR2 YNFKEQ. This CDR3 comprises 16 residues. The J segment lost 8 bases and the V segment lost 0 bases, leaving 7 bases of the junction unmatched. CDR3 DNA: TGTGCCAGCAGCCAAGACGGACAGGGGCCCGAAGGGGAGCTGTTTTTT. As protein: CASSQDGQGPEGELFF.

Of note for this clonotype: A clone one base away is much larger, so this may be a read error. CDR3 sequence (DNA): TGCAGTGCTAGTAACGACAATGAGCAGTTCTTC. Its translation is CSASNDNEQFF. The chain carries TRBV20-1 and TRBJ2-1, with D unclear. V dropped 3 bases and J dropped 5 bases, with 5 bases sitting between them. This CDR3 has 11 residues. CDR1 and CDR2 (germline): DFQATT, SNEGSKA (reference sequence).

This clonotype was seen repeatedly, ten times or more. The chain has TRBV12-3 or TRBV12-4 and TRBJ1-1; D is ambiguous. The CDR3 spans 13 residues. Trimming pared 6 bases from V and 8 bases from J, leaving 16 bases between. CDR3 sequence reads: CASSPTGALEAFF. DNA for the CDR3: TGTGCCAGCAGCCCAACGGGAGCCTTAGAAGCTTTCTTT.

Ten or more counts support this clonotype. The CDR3 region has the DNA TGCAGCGTTGAATTCGCGGATGAGCAGTTCTTC. It translates to CSVEFADEQFF. V gene TRBV29-1 combines with J gene TRBJ2-1; the D is unclear. Looked up from germline, CDR1 is SQVTM and CDR2 is ANQGSEA. The V gene lost 2 bases and the J gene lost 8 bases, with 7 bases spanning the gap. This CDR3 contains 11 residues.